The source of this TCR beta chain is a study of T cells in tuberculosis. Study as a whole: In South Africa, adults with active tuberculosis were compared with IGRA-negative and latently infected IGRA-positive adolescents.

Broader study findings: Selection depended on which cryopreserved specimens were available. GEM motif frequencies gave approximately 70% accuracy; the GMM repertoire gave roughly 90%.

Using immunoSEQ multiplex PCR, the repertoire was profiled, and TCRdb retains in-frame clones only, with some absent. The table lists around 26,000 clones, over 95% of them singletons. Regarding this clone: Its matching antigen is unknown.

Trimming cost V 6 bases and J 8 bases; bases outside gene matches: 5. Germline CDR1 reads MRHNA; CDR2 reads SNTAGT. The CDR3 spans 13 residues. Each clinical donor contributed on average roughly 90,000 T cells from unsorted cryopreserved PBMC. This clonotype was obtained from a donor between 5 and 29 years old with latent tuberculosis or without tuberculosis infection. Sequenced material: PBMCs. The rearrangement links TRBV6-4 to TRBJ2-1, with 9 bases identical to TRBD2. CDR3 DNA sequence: TGTGCCAGCAGGCGGGGGGGCGATCATGAGCAGTTCTTC. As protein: CASRRGGDHEQFF.